A single sample is the source of the 32 T cell receptor beta chains below, sequenced in a study of blood T cell repertoires in COVID-19. Profiled with immunoSEQ multiplex PCR; TCRdb holds only in-frame clones, not every one. In the table there are approximately 25,000 clones, about 92% of which are singletons. Sequencing used peripheral blood. Receptor source: a man in his 70s with active COVID-19.

The chain links TRBV29-1 to TRBJ2-3; no reliable D call. CDR1 SQVTM and CDR2 ANQGSEA come from the germline V gene. Deletions cut 1 base from V and 5 bases from J, with 7 bases between. The CDR3 has 12 residues. The CDR3 spells CSVEVAGDTQYF. The CDR3 DNA follows: TGCAGCGTTGAAGTCGCAGGAGATACGCAGTATTTT.

DNA for the CDR3: TGTGCCAGCAGTTCGGCGGGAGGATCCTCCTACGAGCAGTACTTC. This encodes CASSSAGGSSYEQYF. The genes are TRBV6-6 and TRBJ2-7; 8 bases map to TRBD2. Germline V gene data show CDR1 as MNHNY and CDR2 as SVGAGI (reference sequence). J gave up 0 bases and V 4 bases, and 5 bases lay outside the gene matches. The CDR3 totals 15 residues.

V is TRBV23-1 and J is TRBJ1-3, with D possibly TRBD1 on 6 matching bases. TRBV23-1 is an open reading frame whose function is uncertain. This CDR3 contains 15 residues. Trimming cost V 2 bases and J 4 bases, with 12 bases left between them. As DNA, the CDR3 is TGCGCCAGCAGTCAAGCAGCAGGGGTCGGAAACACCATATATTTT. This codes for CASSQAAGVGNTIYF.

The chain uses TRBV5-6 and TRBJ1-2; a weak D match, TRBD1 (5 bases). Germline V gene lookup returns CDR1 SGHDT and CDR2 YYEEEE. Trimming took 4 bases from V and 8 from J, leaving 9 bases between them. This CDR3 comprises 11 residues. CDR3 sequence reads: CASSLRGGYTF. CDR3 DNA: TGTGCCAGCAGCCTTCGGGGGGGCTACACCTTC.

The chain couples TRBV5-8 to TRBJ2-4, with 10 bases matching TRBD1. This CDR3 has 15 amino acids. Germline V gene data show CDR1 as SGHTS and CDR2 as YDEGEE. V lost 4 bases, J lost 5 bases, and 6 bases stayed unmatched. The CDR3 DNA follows: TGTGCCAGCAGCCCCGGGACAGGGGCCGAAAACATTCAGTACTTC. Encoded protein: CASSPGTGAENIQYF.

The chain carries TRBV5-1 and TRBJ2-1; D remains ambiguous. The V end lost 4 bases, the J end lost 5 bases, and 13 bases lay between the germline ends. The germline V gene has CDR1 SGHRS and CDR2 YFSETQ. The CDR3 runs to 14 residues. The CDR3 nucleotides are TGCGCCAGCAGCCCACGGGTCCAAAACAATGAGCAGTTCTTC. This gives the protein CASSPRVQNNEQFF.

The V gene is TRBV12-3 or TRBV12-4, the J gene TRBJ1-1; 7 bases line up with TRBD1. The CDR3 is 13 amino acids. V dropped 6 bases and J dropped 5; count of bases not matched to a gene: 6. The CDR3 nucleotides are TGTGCCAGCAGGCTACAGGGGATAACTGAAGCTTTCTTT. Encoded protein: CASRLQGITEAFF.

The chain carries TRBV5-6 and TRBJ1-1; D gene uncertain. CDR3 length equals 15 residues. V lost 0 bases, J lost 3 bases, and 12 bases lay in between. The germline CDR1 and CDR2 sequences are SGHDT and YYEEEE. CDR3 DNA sequence: TGTGCCAGCAGCTTGGCGGCAGGTGAACACACTGAAGCTTTCTTT. Residues: CASSLAAGEHTEAFF.

The chain is built from TRBV28 and TRBJ2-7; TRBD1 matches at 7 bases. Germline V gene lookup returns CDR1 MDHEN and CDR2 SYDVKM. The J segment lost 2 bases and the V segment lost 6 bases, leaving 7 bases of the junction unmatched. The CDR3 length is 14 residues. This CDR3 is CASSPGTETYEQYF. DNA of the CDR3: TGTGCCAGCAGCCCCGGGACAGAGACCTACGAGCAGTACTTC.

The gene calls are TRBV7-3 and TRBJ2-7; no clear D gene. V lost 5 bases to trimming and J lost 2 bases, with 13 bases between them. Looked up from germline, CDR1 is SGHTA and CDR2 is FQGTGA. The CDR3 spans 14 residues. CDR3: CASSPSPNTYEQYF. In DNA, the CDR3 is TGTGCCAGCAGCCCCAGTCCCAACACCTACGAGCAGTACTTC.

The chain has TRBV18 and TRBJ1-5; no definite D call. V was pared by 5 bases and J by 0 bases, with 5 bases between. CDR1 and CDR2 from the germline V gene are KGHSH and LQKENI. The CDR3 spans 13 residues. The CDR3 DNA is TGTGCCAGCTCAACAGATAGCAATCAGCCCCAGCATTTT. Encoded protein: CASSTDSNQPQHF.

The genes are TRBV9 and TRBJ2-7, with a tentative D call TRBD2 (6 bases). V dropped 4 bases and J dropped 2 bases, with 19 bases sitting between them. Germline assignment: CDR1 SGDLS and CDR2 YYNGEE. This CDR3 region has 16 residues. The CDR3 loop is CASSPSGRDLTYEQYF. The CDR3 region has the DNA TGTGCCAGCAGCCCCTCGGGAAGGGACTTAACCTACGAGCAGTACTTC.

The gene calls are TRBV9 and TRBJ2-1; 7 bases map to TRBD1. This CDR3 contains 13 residues. Losses at the gene ends were 3 bases for V and 15 bases for J; bases not matched to a gene: 12. Germline V CDR1 and CDR2: SGDLS, YYNGEE. The CDR3: CASSADSTGYRFF. The CDR3 DNA is TGTGCCAGCAGCGCCGACTCGACAGGGTATCGGTTCTTC.

The chain is built from TRBV11-1 and TRBJ2-5; tentative D call: TRBD1 (6 bases). Trimming took 5 bases from V and 5 from J, leaving 12 bases between them. This CDR3 region has 13 residues. Germline V gene sequence: CDR1 SGHAT, CDR2 FQDESV (reference sequence). CDR3 amino acids: CASSKQGWETQYF. CDR3 in DNA: TGTGCCAGCAGCAAACAGGGTTGGGAGACCCAGTACTTC.

J is TRBJ2-5 and V is TRBV6-2 or TRBV6-3; D is perhaps TRBD1 (6 bases). The V end lost 1 base, the J end lost 4 bases, and 19 bases lay between the germline ends. Germline V lookup: CDR1 MNHEY, CDR2 SVGEGT. The length of the CDR3 is 17 residues. CDR3 loop: CASSYYHGEGVRETQYF. CDR3 DNA sequence: TGTGCCAGCAGTTACTATCACGGAGAGGGGGTCAGAGAGACCCAGTACTTC.

V and J are TRBV15 and TRBJ1-2; D might be TRBD1 (5 bases). V lost 1 base and J 4 bases, leaving 13 bases between the germline ends. Germline CDR1 LNHNV, CDR2 YYDKDF (reference sequence). The length of the CDR3 is 15 residues. The CDR3 sequence is CATSRVEGAGYGYTF. In nucleotides, the CDR3 is TGTGCCACCAGCAGAGTAGAAGGGGCCGGCTATGGCTACACCTTC.

The genes are TRBV7-7 and TRBJ2-3; unclear D gene. The CDR3 runs 14 residues. From germline, CDR1 is SSHAT and CDR2 FNYEAQ (reference sequence). V dropped 4 bases and J dropped 6 bases, with 14 bases sitting between them. The CDR3 DNA sequence: TGTGCCAGCAGCTCCAACTCGATCCCGGATACGCAGTATTTT. As protein: CASSSNSIPDTQYF.

The count of this clone is one. This chain joins TRBV27 and TRBJ2-7, with 11 positions matching TRBD2. Germline V lookup: CDR1 MNHEY, CDR2 SMNVEV (reference sequence). V dropped 5 bases and J dropped 2; count of bases not matched to a gene: 5. The CDR3 has 15 residues. This CDR3 is CASSVTSGRAYEQYF. As DNA, the CDR3 is TGTGCCAGCAGTGTAACTAGCGGGAGAGCCTACGAGCAGTACTTC.

This rearrangement joins TRBV6-5 to TRBJ1-2; D gene uncertain. The CDR3 runs to 13 residues. The germline CDR1 and CDR2 sequences are MNHEY and SVGAGI. The V end was cut by 6 bases, the J end by 1 base, with 9 bases between. The CDR3 region is CASRGRGNYGYTF. The CDR3 nucleotides read TGTGCCAGCAGGGGGAGAGGTAACTATGGCTACACCTTC.

The rearrangement joins TRBV28 to TRBJ2-7; D might be TRBD1 (8 bases). Germline V gives CDR1 MDHEN, CDR2 SYDVKM. V was cut by 4 bases and J by 4 bases, with 17 bases left in between. CDR3 length: 15 amino acids. The CDR3: CASSSLGQGGYEQYF. DNA for the CDR3: TGTGCCAGCAGTTCCCTTGGACAGGGAGGGTACGAGCAGTACTTC.

This clone was recorded once. The rearrangement joins TRBV18 to TRBJ2-7; D remains unclear. V was clipped by 2 bases and J by 2 bases, with 4 bases between them. The CDR3 is 12 residues long. Germline values: CDR1 KGHSH, CDR2 LQKENI. CDR3 amino acids: CASSPSAYEQYF. CDR3 coding DNA: TGTGCCAGCTCACCATCGGCCTACGAGCAGTACTTC.

This chain uses TRBV6-5 with TRBJ1-5, with 8 nucleotides matching TRBD1. CDR3 length equals 15 residues. Germline V lookup: CDR1 MNHEY, CDR2 SVGAGI. J lost 0 bases, V lost 6 bases, and 4 bases had no gene match. The CDR3 is CASSTTGGSNQPQHF. Written as DNA, the CDR3 is TGTGCCAGCAGCACCACAGGGGGTAGCAATCAGCCCCAGCATTTT.

The genes are TRBV24-1 and TRBJ2-5; 9 bases map to TRBD1. Per the germline V gene, CDR1 is KGHDR and CDR2 is SFDVKD. The ends lost 10 bases at V and 5 bases at J; junction bases unmatched: 10. This CDR3 is built from 14 residues. The CDR3 sequence: CATASQGARETQYF. The CDR3 DNA is TGTGCCACAGCATCACAGGGGGCGCGGGAGACCCAGTACTTC.

In DNA, the CDR3 is TGCGCCAGCAGCCGACGGACTAGCGGGAGCCCCAATGAGCAGTTCTTC. It codes for CASSRRTSGSPNEQFF. The chain is built from TRBV5-1 and TRBJ2-1, with 13 bases aligning to TRBD2. Per germline, CDR1 SGHRS and CDR2 YFSETQ. Trimming at V came to 4 bases and at J to 6 bases, leaving 7 bases not matched to a gene. This CDR3 is built from 16 residues.

This chain links TRBV5-6 with TRBJ2-5; TRBD1 agrees at 8 bases. This CDR3 spans 15 amino acids. CDR1 SGHDT and CDR2 YYEEEE come from the germline V gene. Trimming at V came to 2 bases and at J to 5 bases, leaving 8 bases not matched to a gene. CDR3 sequence: CASSFPAGGVETQYF. The CDR3 coding sequence is TGTGCCAGCAGCTTCCCAGCAGGGGGCGTGGAGACCCAGTACTTC.

In its sample, this clone was seen once. The rearrangement uses TRBV7-2 and TRBJ1-1; D is unresolved. The CDR3 runs to 13 residues. Germline V lookup: CDR1 SGHTA, CDR2 FQGNSA. Trimming took 5 bases from V and 0 from J, leaving 7 bases between them. CDR3 sequence reads: CASSNQMNTEAFF. CDR3 DNA: TGTGCCAGCAGCAATCAAATGAACACTGAAGCTTTCTTT. Full variable domain (outside the CDR3, taken from reference TRBV7-2 and TRBJ1-1): GAGVSQSPSNKVTEKGKDVELRCDPISGHTALYWYRQSLGQGLEFLIYFQGNSAPDKSGLPSDRFSAERTGGSVSTLTIQRTQQEDSAVYLCASSNQMNTEAFFGQGTRLTVV.

V usage is TRBV7-3 and J usage is TRBJ1-2; D not certain. Trimming left V 1 base short and J 5 bases short, with 14 bases between. The germline V gene has CDR1 SGHTA and CDR2 FQGTGA. This CDR3 spans 15 amino acids. The CDR3 DNA is TGTGCCAGCAGCTTAAAATATGGTGACGGGTATGGCTACACCTTC. Translation: CASSLKYGDGYGYTF. Full variable domain (remainder filled in from reference TRBV7-3 and TRBJ1-2): GAGVSQTPSNKVTEKGKYVELRCDPISGHTALYWYRQSLGQGPEFLIYFQGTGAADDSGLPNDRFFAVRPEGSVSTLKIQRTERGDSAVYLCASSLKYGDGYGYTFGSGTRLTVV.

The CDR3 loop is CASSPGSPCSPGNTIYF. The CDR3, as DNA: TGTGCCAGCAGCCCAGGTTCCCCCTGTTCCCCTGGAAACACCATATATTTT. The V call is TRBV21-1, the J call TRBJ1-3; the table's TRBD1 call for D was not verified on the DNA. TRBV21-1 is classified as a pseudogene. There are 17 residues in the CDR3.

This CDR3 reads CASSYPGGSNEKLFF. DNA for the CDR3: TGTGCCAGCAGTTATCCCGGGGGGTCTAATGAAAAACTGTTTTTT. This chain connects TRBV6-6 to TRBJ1-4; maybe TRBD1 (5 bases). The CDR3 contains 15 residues. V lost 3 bases and J lost 3, with 11 bases in between. Germline lookup yields CDR1 MNHNY and CDR2 SVGAGI (reference sequence).

V and J are TRBV19 and TRBJ1-4, with 7 nucleotides matching TRBD1. The V and J ends lost 3 bases and 3 bases, in that order; junction bases with no gene match: 1. The V gene's germline CDR1 is LNHDA and CDR2 SQIVND (reference sequence). The CDR3 totals 14 residues. CDR3 amino acids: CASSITGANEKLFF. DNA of the CDR3: TGTGCCAGTAGTATCACAGGGGCTAATGAAAAACTGTTTTTT.

The gene calls are TRBV11-2 and TRBJ2-7, with 9 positions matching TRBD2. The V gene end was trimmed by 2 bases and the J gene end by 4 bases; junction bases not matched to a gene: 3. Germline V gives CDR1 SGHAT, CDR2 FQNNGV. The CDR3 length is 14 residues. The chain's CDR3 is CASSLSSGRYEQYF. Here the CDR3 DNA reads TGTGCCAGCAGCTTATCCAGCGGGAGGTACGAGCAGTACTTC.

The V and J genes are TRBV5-1 and TRBJ2-3; 8 nucleotides match TRBD1. Germline CDR1 is SGHRS and CDR2 is YFSETQ. With 2 bases clipped from V and 6 bases from J, the junction kept 5 bases outside the gene matches. CDR3 length: 14 amino acids. CDR3 coding DNA: TGCGCCAGCAGCTTAGGACAGGGATGGGATACGCAGTATTTT. Protein sequence: CASSLGQGWDTQYF.